The source of this T cell receptor (beta chain) is a study of blood T cell repertoires in COVID-19 (dated by TCRdb to the early 2020s). About the study as a whole: The collaborator samples originated in the United States, Italy and Spain and spanned the acute and convalescent phases of COVID-19. The prospective study material was composed of cDNA or gDNA derived from T cells, B-cell-depleted T cells, or PBMCs. The dataset comprised deeply sampled blood TCRbeta repertoires from subjects exposed to, actively infected with, or recovered from COVID-19. A freely available public database, intended as a resource for researchers studying the immune response to SARS-CoV-2, is where the repertoires were released. Samples were obtained from the ongoing ImmuneRACE study (first 160 participants) and from over a thousand subjects provided by 6 global collaborators. The sample metadata nearly always contained a de-identified subject ID, COVID-19 status, age in years and sex. Where available, HLA class I and class II types were obtained from metadata supplied by the sample provider rather than from assay-based typing.

Whole blood was collected in K2EDTA tubes by collaborating institutions according to the institutions' own protocols. For TCRbeta analysis, collaborators shipped samples as frozen whole blood, isolated PBMCs, or DNA extracted from either of those sample types. Overall study outcomes, separate from this receptor: How much clinical and demographic metadata was included differed by source and by participant, and the metadata was provided uncurated.

The table lists this clone with a few counts. What this receptor recognizes is not known. No quality values exist for individual bases; no much larger clone is one base distant. The immunoSEQ Assay, a bias-controlled multiplex PCR, was used to amplify TCRbeta CDR3 regions from genomic DNA. Under the source paper's analysis protocol: The number of nucleated cells in each sample was estimated by amplification of reference gene primers within the assay. To quantify the absolute abundance of each unique TCRbeta CDR3 rearrangement, sequence reads were collapsed and filtered. Productive Simpson clonality was computed per sample as the square root of Simpson's diversity index over productive rearrangements. Entries here come from immuneACCESS through TCRdb and include only in-frame sequences with V and J called. Some clones fail to appear in such tables; in the studies checked, an unresolved V gene covers under half of the shortfall, and the cause of the remainder is unknown. Clone size and the V and J calls come from that table; the DNA yielded D and trimming. The sample contains tens of thousands of clones, roughly nine tenths of them found a single time. The ten biggest clones cover around 1.3% of the sample.

This receptor was taken from a man aged 55 to 69 with acute or convalescent COVID-19. Sequenced input: peripheral blood.

The CDR3 loop reads CASSFLQGDSPLHF. The DNA is TGCGCCAGCAGCTTTCTACAGGGCGATTCACCCCTCCACTTT. The rearrangement combines TRBV5-1 with TRBJ1-6, with TRBD1 as a weak D call on 6 bases. CDR1 SGHRS and CDR2 YFSETQ are derived from the germline V gene. The junction carries 11 bases between V and J, which are trimmed by 2 bases and 8 bases respectively. Including the terminal cysteine and phenylalanine, the CDR3 comprises 14 residues. CDR3 DNA only is kept here, 42 bases in frame from base 1.